This TCR beta chain was sequenced for a study of blood T cells in healthy people across ages. Study conclusions and caveats: Higher diversity and more naive CD4+ cells were features of long-lived donors, compared to aged donors.

The CDR3 is 13 amino acids. The V segment lost 6 bases and the J segment 6 bases; nucleotides outside the gene matches: 6. CDR1 is MNHEY and CDR2 is SMNVEV in the germline V gene (reference sequence). Together with a sample-barcoded 5' primer, a J-beta primer mix was included in a second PCR lasting roughly 6 to 12 cycles. TCRdb fed the 5' RACE reads into MiXCR, producing one record per CDR3 protein. The data hold some 800,000 distinct CDR3 sequences, with around 45% observed a single time. This clonotype was picked up a small number of times. The antigen is not known. The TCR originated in a man aged 55 to 70 in good health. The sequencing input was blood. This rearrangement joins TRBV27 to TRBJ1-2; 8 bases align to TRBD1. CDR3: CASRPGGANGYTF. CDR3 DNA: TGTGCCAGCAGGCCAGGGGGCGCGAATGGCTACACCTTC.